Listed below are T cell receptor beta chains from one sample, sequenced in a study of blood T cell repertoires in COVID-19. Here immunoSEQ multiplex PCR was the method, and the copy in TCRdb shows in-frame clones only, minus some. This table holds over 130,000 clones, 84% found once. Material: PBMCs or T cells enriched from blood (not recorded which). The receptors here all came from a woman between 18 and 29 years old who had been exposed to COVID-19. Each CDR3 is given without its conserved first and last residue.

TRBV4-2	ASSQDRGPGNTIY
TRBV5-1	ASRPGTRGNDEQF
TRBV10-3	AIMRTGGFGGYT
TRBV7-7	ASSLGTGAVGKTQY
TRBV27	ASSIRTSGIYNEQF
TRBV27	ASSLTRMPPNSPLH
TRBV28	ATTVSRAEAF
TRBV7-9	ASSLSAGYNSPLH
TRBV19	ASRNRGAYGYT
TRBV27	ASSPQSRTAYYGYT
TRBV7-2	ASSLGQGSGEQY
TRBV28	ASSDGGRYGYT
TRBV9	ASSVEGRTAYEQY
TRBV10-1	ASSRMGLAGGKSSYEQY
TRBV6-5	ASRQLAGSTGELF
TRBV21-1	ASSKKGLSGSSYNEQF
TRBV19	ASSVGLAVEQY
TRBV7-3	ASSTGVFYEQY
TRBV7-7	ASSLAQGVSYEQY
TRBV9	ASSVAAGGPETQY
TRBV2	ASSEVGRGSGSQY
TRBV13	ASSSYNRGNTEAF
TRBV5-1	ASSPLGVTEAF
TRBV9	ASSVAPTGDEKLF
TRBV13	ASRWSSGSYEQY
TRBV27	ASSLIPTGLGFTEAF
TRBV13	ASSLRTYGYT
TRBV11-3	ASSPLGPNTEAF
TRBV28	ASTPWKGESQH
TRBV24-1	ATSDLHGTSGRPTDTQY
TRBV12-3/TRBV12-4	ASRAQGLDYLH
TRBV6-4	ASSRESGGLAPQY
TRBV5-8	ASSATGQGNYGYT
TRBV5-4	ASSGGQGYEQY
TRBV19	ASSVGAFTDTQY
TRBV27	ASTPSRLAGGLQY
TRBV15	ATSRALGVGQSQETQY
TRBV5-1	ASSPLAGADGYGYT
TRBV5-1	ASSKEQGARFEAF
TRBV2	ASSVASGRGTGELF
TRBV19	ASSIGRVVDEQY
TRBV7-2	ASSARAGGPIMSYEQY